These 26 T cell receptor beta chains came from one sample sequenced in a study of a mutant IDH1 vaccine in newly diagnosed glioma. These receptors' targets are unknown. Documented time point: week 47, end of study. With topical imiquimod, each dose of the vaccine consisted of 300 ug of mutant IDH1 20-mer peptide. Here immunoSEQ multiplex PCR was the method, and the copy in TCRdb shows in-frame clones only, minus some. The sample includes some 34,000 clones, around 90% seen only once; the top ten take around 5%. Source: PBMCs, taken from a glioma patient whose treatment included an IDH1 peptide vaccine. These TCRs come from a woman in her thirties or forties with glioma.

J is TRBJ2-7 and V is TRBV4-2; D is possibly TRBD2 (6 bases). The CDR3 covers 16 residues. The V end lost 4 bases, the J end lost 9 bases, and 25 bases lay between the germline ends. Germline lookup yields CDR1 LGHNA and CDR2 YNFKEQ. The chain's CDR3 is CASSRLGGTRGWGQYF. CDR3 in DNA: TGTGCCAGCAGCCGACTAGGCGGGACTCGGGGATGGGGGCAGTACTTC.

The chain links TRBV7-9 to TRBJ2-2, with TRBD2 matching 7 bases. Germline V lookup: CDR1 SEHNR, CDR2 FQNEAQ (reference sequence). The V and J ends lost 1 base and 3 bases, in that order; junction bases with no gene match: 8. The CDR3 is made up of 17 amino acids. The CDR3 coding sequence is TGTGCCAGCAGCTTAGGTTGGCGGGAGCGGGACACCGGGGAGCTGTTTTTT. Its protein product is CASSLGWRERDTGELFF.

Written as DNA, the CDR3 is TGCGCCAGCAGCTTGGGGGTAAGGGGGCATGAAAAACTGTTTTTT. Translation: CASSLGVRGHEKLFF. V and J are TRBV5-1 and TRBJ1-4; 7 bases are a match to TRBD1. J was trimmed by 6 bases and V by 0 bases; bases with no gene match: 5. The germline gives CDR1 SGHRS, CDR2 YFSETQ. This CDR3 comprises 15 residues.

CDR3 sequence: CASTRANTEAFF. The DNA of the CDR3 is TGTGCCAGTACCAGGGCGAACACTGAAGCTTTCTTT. This rearrangement joins TRBV19 to TRBJ1-1, with D maybe TRBD1 (5 bases). Germline V gene lookup returns CDR1 LNHDA and CDR2 SQIVND (reference sequence). V lost 7 bases, J lost 1 base, and 7 bases lay in between. The CDR3 consists of 12 residues.

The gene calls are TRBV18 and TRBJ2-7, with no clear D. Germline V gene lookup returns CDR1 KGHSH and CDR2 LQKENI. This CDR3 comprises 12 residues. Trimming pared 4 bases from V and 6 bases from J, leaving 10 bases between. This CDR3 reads CASSRGGSEQYF. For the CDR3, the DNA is TGTGCCAGCTCACGCGGCGGTTCCGAGCAGTACTTC.

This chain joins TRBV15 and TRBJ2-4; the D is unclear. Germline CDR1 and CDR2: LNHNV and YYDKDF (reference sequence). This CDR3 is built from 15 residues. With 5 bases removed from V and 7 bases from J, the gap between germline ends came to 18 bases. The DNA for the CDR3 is TGTGCCACCAGCCGGAATGTGGGCGTTAATAACATTCAGTACTTC. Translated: CATSRNVGVNNIQYF.

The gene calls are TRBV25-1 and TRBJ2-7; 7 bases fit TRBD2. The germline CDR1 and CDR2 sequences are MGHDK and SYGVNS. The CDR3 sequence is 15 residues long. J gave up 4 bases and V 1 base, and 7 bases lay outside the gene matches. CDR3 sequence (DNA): TGTGCCAGCAGTGAATTCGGACTAGTTAGGTACGAGCAGTACTTC. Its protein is CASSEFGLVRYEQYF.

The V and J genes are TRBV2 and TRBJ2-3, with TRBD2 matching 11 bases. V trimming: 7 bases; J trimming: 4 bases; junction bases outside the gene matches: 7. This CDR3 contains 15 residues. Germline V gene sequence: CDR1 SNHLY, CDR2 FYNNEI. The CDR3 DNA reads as TGTGCCAGCACCGAACTAGCGGGGGTTGCAGATACGCAGTATTTT. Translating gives CASTELAGVADTQYF.

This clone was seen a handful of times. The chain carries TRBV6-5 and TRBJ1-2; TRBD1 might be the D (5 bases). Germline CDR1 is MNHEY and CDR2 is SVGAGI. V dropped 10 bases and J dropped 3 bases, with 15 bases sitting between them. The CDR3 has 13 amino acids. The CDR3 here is CATWDVLYYGYTF. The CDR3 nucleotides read TGTGCCACCTGGGACGTCCTCTACTATGGCTACACCTTC.

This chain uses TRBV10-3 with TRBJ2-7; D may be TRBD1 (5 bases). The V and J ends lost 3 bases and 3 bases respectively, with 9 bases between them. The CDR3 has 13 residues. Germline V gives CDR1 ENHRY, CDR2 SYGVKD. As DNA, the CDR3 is TGTGCCATCAGTGATAGGGGCGGCTACGAGCAGTACTTC. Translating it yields CAISDRGGYEQYF.

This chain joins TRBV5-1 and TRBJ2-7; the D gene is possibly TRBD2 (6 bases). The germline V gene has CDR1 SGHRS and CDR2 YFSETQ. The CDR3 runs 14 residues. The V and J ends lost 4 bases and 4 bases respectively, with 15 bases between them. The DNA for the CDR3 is TGCGCCAGCAGCCCCCCCGGGAGCGGGTACGAGCAGTACTTC. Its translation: CASSPPGSGYEQYF.

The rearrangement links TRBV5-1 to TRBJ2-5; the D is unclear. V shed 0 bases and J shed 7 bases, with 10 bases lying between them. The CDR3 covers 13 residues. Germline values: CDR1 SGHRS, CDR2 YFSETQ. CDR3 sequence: CASSLGVGGTQYF. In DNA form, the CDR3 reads TGCGCCAGCAGCTTGGGGGTAGGTGGGACCCAGTACTTC.

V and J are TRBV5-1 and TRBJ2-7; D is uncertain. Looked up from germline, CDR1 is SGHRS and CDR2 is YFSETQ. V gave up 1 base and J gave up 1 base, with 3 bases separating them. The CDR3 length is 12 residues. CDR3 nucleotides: TGCGCCAGCAGCTTGAATTCCTACGAGCAGTACTTC. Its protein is CASSLNSYEQYF. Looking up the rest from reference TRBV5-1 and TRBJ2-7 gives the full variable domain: KAGVTQTPRYLIKTRGQQVTLSCSPISGHRSVSWYQQTPGQGLQFLFEYFSETQRNKGNFPGRFSGRQFSNSRSEMNVSTLELGDSALYLCASSLNSYEQYFGPGTRLTVT.

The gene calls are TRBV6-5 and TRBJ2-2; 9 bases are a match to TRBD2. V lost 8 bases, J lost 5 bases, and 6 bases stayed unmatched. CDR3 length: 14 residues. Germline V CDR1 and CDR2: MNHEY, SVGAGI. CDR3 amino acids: CASYAGGRTGELFF. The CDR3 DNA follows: TGTGCCAGCTATGCGGGAGGGCGGACCGGGGAGCTGTTTTTT.

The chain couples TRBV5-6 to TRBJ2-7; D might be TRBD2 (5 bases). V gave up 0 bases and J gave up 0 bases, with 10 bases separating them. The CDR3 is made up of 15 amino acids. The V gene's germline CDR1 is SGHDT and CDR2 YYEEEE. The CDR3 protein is CASSLAGVLSYEQYF. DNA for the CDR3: TGTGCCAGCAGCTTGGCCGGGGTCCTCTCCTACGAGCAGTACTTC.

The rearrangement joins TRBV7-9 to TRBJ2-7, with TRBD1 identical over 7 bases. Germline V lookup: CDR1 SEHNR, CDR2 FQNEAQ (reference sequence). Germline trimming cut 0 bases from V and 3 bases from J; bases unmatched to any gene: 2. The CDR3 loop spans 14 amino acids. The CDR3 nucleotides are TGTGCCAGCAGCTTAGCCACAGGGGACTACGAGCAGTACTTC. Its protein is CASSLATGDYEQYF.

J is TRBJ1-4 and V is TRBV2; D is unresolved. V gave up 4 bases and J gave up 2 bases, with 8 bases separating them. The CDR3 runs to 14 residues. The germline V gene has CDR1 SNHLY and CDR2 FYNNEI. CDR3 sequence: CASSVLGTNEKLFF. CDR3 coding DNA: TGTGCCAGCAGTGTTTTGGGGACTAATGAAAAACTGTTTTTT. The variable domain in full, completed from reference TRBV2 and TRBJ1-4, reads EPEVTQTPSHQVTQMGQEVILRCVPISNHLYFYWYRQILGQKVEFLVSFYNNEISEKSEIFDDQFSVERPDGSNFTLKIRSTKLEDSAMYFCASSVLGTNEKLFFGSGTQLSVL.

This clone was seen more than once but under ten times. CDR3 region: CASSQERDRGPGYGYTF. CDR3 sequence (DNA): TGCGCCAGCAGCCAAGAGCGAGATCGGGGGCCCGGCTATGGCTACACCTTC. The chain employs TRBV4-3 and TRBJ1-2; TRBD1 might be the D (6 bases). The CDR3 runs 17 residues. Germline CDR1 and CDR2: LGHNA and YSLEER. Trimming removed 0 bases at V and 4 bases at J, with 18 bases between.

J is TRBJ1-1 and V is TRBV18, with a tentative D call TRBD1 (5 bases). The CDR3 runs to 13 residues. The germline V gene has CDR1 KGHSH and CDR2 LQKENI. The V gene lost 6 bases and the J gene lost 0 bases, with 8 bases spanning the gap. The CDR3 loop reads CASSEGLNTEAFF. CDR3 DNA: TGTGCCAGCTCCGAGGGGCTGAACACTGAAGCTTTCTTT.

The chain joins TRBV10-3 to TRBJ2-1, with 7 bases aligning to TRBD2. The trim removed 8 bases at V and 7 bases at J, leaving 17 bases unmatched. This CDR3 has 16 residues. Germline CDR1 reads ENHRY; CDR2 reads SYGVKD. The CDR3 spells CAIRGSLGGNLNEQFF. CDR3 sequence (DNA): TGTGCCATCCGAGGTTCTCTCGGGGGGAATTTGAATGAGCAGTTCTTC.

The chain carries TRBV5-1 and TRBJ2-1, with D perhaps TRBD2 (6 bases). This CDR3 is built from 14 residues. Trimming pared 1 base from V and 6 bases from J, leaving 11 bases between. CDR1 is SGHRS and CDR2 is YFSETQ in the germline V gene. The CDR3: CASSLPASANEQFF. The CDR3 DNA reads TGCGCCAGCAGCTTGCCCGCTAGCGCCAATGAGCAGTTCTTC.

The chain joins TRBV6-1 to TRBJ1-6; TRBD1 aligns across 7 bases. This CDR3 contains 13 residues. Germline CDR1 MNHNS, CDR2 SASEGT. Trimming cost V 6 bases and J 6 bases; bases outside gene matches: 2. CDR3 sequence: CASSRDSNSPLHF. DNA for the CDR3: TGTGCCAGCAGCAGGGACAGTAATTCACCCCTCCACTTT.

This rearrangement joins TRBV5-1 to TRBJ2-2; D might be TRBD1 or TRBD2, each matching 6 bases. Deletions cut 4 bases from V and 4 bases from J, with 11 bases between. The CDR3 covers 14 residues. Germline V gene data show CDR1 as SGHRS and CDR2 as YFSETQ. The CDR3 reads CASSPWGATGELFF. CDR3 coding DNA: TGCGCCAGCAGCCCCTGGGGGGCCACCGGGGAGCTGTTTTTT. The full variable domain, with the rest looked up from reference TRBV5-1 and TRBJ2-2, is KAGVTQTPRYLIKTRGQQVTLSCSPISGHRSVSWYQQTPGQGLQFLFEYFSETQRNKGNFPGRFSGRQFSNSRSEMNVSTLELGDSALYLCASSPWGATGELFFGEGSRLTVL.

The CDR3 sequence: CAIRSGEAGYTF. The DNA for the CDR3 is TGTGCCATCCGGTCCGGGGAGGCTGGCTACACCTTC. The V call is TRBV10-3, the J call TRBJ1-2; D not certain. V lost 8 bases and J lost 7, with 14 bases in between. The CDR3 sequence is 12 residues long. Looked up from germline, CDR1 is ENHRY and CDR2 is SYGVKD.

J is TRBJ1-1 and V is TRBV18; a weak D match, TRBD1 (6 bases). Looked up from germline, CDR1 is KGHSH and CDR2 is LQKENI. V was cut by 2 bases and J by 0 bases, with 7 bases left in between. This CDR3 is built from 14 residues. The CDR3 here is CASSPTGLNTEAFF. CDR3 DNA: TGTGCCAGCTCACCAACAGGGTTGAACACTGAAGCTTTCTTT.

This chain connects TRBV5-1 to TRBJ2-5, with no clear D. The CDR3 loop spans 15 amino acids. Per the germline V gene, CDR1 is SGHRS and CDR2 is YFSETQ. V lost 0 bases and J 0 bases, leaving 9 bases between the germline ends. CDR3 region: CASSLAARYQETQYF. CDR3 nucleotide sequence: TGCGCCAGCAGCTTGGCGGCTCGGTACCAAGAGACCCAGTACTTC.